The present entry profiles one T cell receptor (beta chain) with its context. Its specificity is not known. Autoimmune disease history or systemic immunosuppression was exclusionary. This CDR3 is 14 amino acids long. The germline V and J ends were trimmed by 6 bases and 8 bases, with 16 bases remaining between them. The germline gives CDR1 WSHSY, CDR2 SAAADI. This entry belongs to a study of OX40 agonist ivuxolimab in advanced cancers. Study results and caveats: What antigens the expanded peripheral T cells recognized was never established. By week 6 at 0.1 to 3.0 mg/kg, blood CD4+ and CD8+ T cells had expanded clonally.

Produced via immunoSEQ multiplex PCR; TCRdb's table is partial and in-frame only. The repertoire consists of roughly 67,000 clones, with about 92% occurring once and the leading ten covering approximately 9.3%. The genes are TRBV10-2 and TRBJ1-4; D is possibly TRBD1 (6 bases). This clonotype was sampled from an adult with an advanced solid tumor such as melanoma, head and neck, liver or kidney cancer. The sample here was CD4+ or CD8+ T cells sorted from blood, taken in a trial of the OX40 agonist ivuxolimab. CDR3 nucleotide sequence: TGCGCCAGCAGCCTAGGGGGGCTTGGGGAAAAACTGTTTTTT. Translated: CASSLGGLGEKLFF.